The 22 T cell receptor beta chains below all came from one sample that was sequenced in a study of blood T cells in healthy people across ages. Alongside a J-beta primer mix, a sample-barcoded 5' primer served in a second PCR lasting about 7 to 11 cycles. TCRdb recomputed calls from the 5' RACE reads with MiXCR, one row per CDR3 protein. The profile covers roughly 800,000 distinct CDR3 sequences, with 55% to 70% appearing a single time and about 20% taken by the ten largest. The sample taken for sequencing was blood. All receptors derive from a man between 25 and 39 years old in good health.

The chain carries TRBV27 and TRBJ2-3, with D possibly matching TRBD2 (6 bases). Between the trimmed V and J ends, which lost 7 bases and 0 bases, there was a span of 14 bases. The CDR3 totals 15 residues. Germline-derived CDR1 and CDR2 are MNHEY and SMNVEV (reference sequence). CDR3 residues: CASTWAGRSTDTQYF. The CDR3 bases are TGTGCCAGCACCTGGGCGGGGCGTAGCACAGATACGCAGTATTTT.

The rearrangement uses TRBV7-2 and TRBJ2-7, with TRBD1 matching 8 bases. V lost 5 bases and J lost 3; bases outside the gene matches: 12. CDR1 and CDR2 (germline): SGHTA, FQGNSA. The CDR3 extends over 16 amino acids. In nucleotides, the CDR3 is TGTGCCAGCAGCCTCACACCTACAGGGGGAGACTACGAGCAGTACTTC. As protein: CASSLTPTGGDYEQYF.

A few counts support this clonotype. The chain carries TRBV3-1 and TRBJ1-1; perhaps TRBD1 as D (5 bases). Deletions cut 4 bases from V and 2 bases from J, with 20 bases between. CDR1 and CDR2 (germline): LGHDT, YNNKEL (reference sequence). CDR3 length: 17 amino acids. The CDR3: CASSRRDAGGGNTEAFF. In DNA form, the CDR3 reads TGTGCCAGCAGCCGCCGGGACGCCGGAGGAGGTAACACTGAAGCTTTCTTT.

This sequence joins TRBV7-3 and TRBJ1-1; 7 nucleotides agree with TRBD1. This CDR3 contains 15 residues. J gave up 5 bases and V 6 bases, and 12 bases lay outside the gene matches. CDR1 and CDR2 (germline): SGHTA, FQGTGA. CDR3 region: CASRERTGGRTEAFF. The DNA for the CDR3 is TGTGCCAGCAGGGAACGGACAGGTGGTCGGACTGAAGCTTTCTTT.

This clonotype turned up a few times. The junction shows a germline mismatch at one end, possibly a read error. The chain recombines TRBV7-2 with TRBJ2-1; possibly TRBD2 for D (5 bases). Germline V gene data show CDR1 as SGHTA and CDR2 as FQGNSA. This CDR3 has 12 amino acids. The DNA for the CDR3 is TGTGCCAGCAGCTTAGTGGAGGTAGAGCAGTTCTTT. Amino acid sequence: CASSLVEVEQFF.

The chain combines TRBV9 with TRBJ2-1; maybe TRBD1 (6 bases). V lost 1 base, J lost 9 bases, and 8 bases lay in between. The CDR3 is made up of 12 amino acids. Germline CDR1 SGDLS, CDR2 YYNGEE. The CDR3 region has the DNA TGTGCCAGCAGCGTACAGGGGCTTGAGCAGTTCTTC. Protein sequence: CASSVQGLEQFF.

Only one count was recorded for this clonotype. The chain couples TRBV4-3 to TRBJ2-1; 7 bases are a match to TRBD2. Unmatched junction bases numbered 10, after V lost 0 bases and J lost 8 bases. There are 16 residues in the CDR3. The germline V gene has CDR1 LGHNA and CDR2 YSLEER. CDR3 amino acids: CASSQEVLAGDDEQFF. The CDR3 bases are TGCGCCAGCAGCCAAGAAGTACTGGCGGGAGACGATGAGCAGTTCTTC.

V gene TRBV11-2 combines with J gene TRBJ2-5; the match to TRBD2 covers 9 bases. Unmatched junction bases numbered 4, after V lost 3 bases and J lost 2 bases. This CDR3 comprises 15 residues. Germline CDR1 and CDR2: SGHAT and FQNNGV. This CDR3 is CASSLVAGEQETQYF. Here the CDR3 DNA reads TGTGCCAGCAGCTTGGTAGCGGGGGAACAAGAGACCCAGTACTTC.

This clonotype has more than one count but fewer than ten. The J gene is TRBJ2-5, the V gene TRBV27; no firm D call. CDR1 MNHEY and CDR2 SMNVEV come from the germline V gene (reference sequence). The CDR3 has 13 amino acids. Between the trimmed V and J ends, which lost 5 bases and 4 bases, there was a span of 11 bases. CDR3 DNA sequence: TGTGCCAGCAGTCAAGGACGGTCAGAGACCCAGTACTTC. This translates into CASSQGRSETQYF.

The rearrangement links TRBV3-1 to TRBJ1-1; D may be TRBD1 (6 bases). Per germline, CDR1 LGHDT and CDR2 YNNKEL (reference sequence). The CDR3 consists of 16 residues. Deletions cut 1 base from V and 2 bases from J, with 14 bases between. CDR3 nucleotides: TGTGCCAGCAGCCAAGCCCAATGGGGGCATAACACTGAAGCTTTCTTT. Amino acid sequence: CASSQAQWGHNTEAFF.

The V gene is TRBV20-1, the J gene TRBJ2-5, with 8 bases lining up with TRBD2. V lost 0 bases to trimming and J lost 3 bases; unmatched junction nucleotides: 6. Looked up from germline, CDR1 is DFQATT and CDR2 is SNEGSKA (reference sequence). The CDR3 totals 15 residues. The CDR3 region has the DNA TGCAGTGCTAGAGATCGGTTGGGACTAGAAGAGACCCAGTACTTC. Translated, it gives CSARDRLGLEETQYF.

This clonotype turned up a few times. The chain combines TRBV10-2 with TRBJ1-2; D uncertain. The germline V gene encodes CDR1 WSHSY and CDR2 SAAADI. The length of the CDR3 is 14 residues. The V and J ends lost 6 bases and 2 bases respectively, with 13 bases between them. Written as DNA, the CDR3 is TGCGCCAGCAGACCGGATCAGGCCAACTATGGCTACACCTTC. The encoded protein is CASRPDQANYGYTF.

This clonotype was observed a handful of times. The CDR3 DNA reads TGTGCCAGCAGCCCCGGGGGAGGGGGCCTGTCGTCGCAGTATTTT. Translation gives CASSPGGGGLSSQYF. This chain joins TRBV7-2 and TRBJ2-3; perhaps D is TRBD1 or TRBD2 (7 bases each). CDR3 length: 15 amino acids. V was clipped by 5 bases and J by 10 bases, with 22 bases between them. Germline CDR1 and CDR2: SGHTA and FQGNSA.

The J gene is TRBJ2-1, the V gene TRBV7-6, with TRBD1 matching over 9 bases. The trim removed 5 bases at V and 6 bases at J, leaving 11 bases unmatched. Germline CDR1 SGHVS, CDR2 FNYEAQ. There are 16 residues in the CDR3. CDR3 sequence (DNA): TGTGCCAGCAGCCTTTGGACAGGGGAGAGGGGCAATGAGCAGTTCTTC. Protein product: CASSLWTGERGNEQFF.

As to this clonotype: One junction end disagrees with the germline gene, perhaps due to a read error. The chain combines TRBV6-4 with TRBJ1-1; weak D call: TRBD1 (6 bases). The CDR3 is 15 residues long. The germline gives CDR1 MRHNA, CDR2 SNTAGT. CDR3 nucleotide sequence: TGTGCCAGCCCTGGACAGCTTAAGGTAAACACGGAAGCTTTCTTT. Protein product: CASPGQLKVNTEAFF.

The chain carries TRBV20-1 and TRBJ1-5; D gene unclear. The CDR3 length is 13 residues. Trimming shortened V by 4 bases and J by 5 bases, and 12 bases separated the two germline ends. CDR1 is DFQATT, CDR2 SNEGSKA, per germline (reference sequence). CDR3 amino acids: CSATHGLDQPQHF. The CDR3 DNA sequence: TGCAGTGCTACACACGGGCTGGATCAGCCCCAGCATTTT.

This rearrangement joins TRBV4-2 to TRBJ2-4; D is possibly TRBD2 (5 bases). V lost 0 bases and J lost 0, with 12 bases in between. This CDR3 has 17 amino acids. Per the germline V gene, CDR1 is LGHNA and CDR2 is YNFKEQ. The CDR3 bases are TGTGCCAGCAGCCAAGATCTGGACGGACTAGCCAAAAACATTCAGTACTTC. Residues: CASSQDLDGLAKNIQYF.

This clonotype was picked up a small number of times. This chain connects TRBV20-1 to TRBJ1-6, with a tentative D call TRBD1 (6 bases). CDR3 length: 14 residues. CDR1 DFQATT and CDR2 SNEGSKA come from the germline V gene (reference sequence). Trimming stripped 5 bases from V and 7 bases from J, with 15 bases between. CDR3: CSAPPQGANSPLHF. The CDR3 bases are TGCAGTGCTCCTCCACAGGGTGCAAATTCACCCCTCCACTTT.

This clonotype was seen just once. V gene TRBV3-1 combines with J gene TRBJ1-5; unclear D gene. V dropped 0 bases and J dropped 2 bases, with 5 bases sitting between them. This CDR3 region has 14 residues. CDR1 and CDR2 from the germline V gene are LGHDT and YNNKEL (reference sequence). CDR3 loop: CASSQDPGNQPQHF. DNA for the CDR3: TGTGCCAGCAGCCAAGATCCGGGCAATCAGCCCCAGCATTTT.

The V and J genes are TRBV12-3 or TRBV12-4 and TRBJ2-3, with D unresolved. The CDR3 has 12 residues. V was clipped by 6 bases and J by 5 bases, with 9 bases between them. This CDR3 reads CASRFWEDTQYF. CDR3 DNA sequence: TGTGCCAGCAGATTTTGGGAAGATACGCAGTATTTT.

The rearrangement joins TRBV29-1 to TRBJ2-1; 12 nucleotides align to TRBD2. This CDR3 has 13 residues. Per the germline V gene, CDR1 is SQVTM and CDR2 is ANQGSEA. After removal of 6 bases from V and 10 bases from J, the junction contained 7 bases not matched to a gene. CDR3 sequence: CSVGTSGQYEQFF. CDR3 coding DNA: TGCAGCGTGGGGACTAGCGGGCAATACGAGCAGTTCTTC.

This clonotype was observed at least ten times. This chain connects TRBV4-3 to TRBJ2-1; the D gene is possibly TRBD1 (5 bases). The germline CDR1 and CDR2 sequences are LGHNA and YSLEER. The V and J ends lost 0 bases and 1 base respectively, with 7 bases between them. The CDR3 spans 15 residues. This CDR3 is CASSQESGSYNEQFF. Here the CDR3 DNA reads TGCGCCAGCAGCCAAGAGTCAGGGTCCTACAATGAGCAGTTCTTC.